The clone carrying this T cell receptor (beta chain) was counted only a few times. Its antigen is still unknown. TCRdb analysed the reads with MiXCR anew, one entry per CDR3 protein. The sample has approximately 130,000 distinct CDR3 sequences, about 24% seen once; the top ten hold roughly 33%. Per germline, CDR1 SGHAT and CDR2 FQNNGV. The CDR3 runs to 16 residues. J was trimmed by 0 bases and V by 5 bases; bases with no gene match: 7. The data belong to a study of T cell repertoires in cytomegalovirus infection. Study summary: CMV infection plus the matching HLA type was flagged by public TCR beta signatures.

Sequenced input: PBMCs, sequenced either directly or after in vitro stimulation (not recorded which). The TCR originated in a human donor in good health (CMV status not recorded). Some clones in this sample may be carry-over from other donors' samples. The chain uses TRBV11-2 and TRBJ2-4; 7 positions agree with TRBD1. The CDR3 nucleotides are TGTGCCAGCAGCCCGGGGACAGACCTAGCCAAAAACATTCAGTACTTC. This sequence encodes CASSPGTDLAKNIQYF.